These T cell receptor beta chains were read from a single sample in a study of blood T cell repertoires in COVID-19. Using immunoSEQ multiplex PCR, the repertoire was profiled, and TCRdb retains in-frame clones only, with some absent. The table has approximately 260,000 clones, 75% to 90% seen once. The sequencing input was peripheral blood. The receptors derive from a woman aged 65 to 85 with COVID-19, enrolled during active disease. Each CDR3 is given with its conserved first and last residue. Fields, in order: CDR3 protein, CDR3 DNA, D gene, CDR3 length, clone size, J gene, V gene. The D gene is left open where the match is weak. Part of the rows lack a size; the others show once, few, many or a class for expanded clones.

cdr3_aa: CASSQYLAGGPEQYF
cdr3_nt: TGCGCCAGCAGCCAATACCTAGCGGGAGGGCCCGAGCAGTACTTC
d_call: TRBD2
cdr3_length: 15
clone_size: few
j_call: TRBJ2-7
v_call: TRBV4-3

cdr3_aa: CASVADRGLPINYGYTF
cdr3_nt: TGTGCCAGCGTGGCTGACAGGGGACTCCCTATTAACTATGGCTACACCTTC
d_call: TRBD1
cdr3_length: 17
clone_size: .
j_call: TRBJ1-2
v_call: TRBV28

cdr3_aa: CASSFPRAGGSHDGQYF
cdr3_nt: TGTGCCAGCAGCTTCCCGAGGGCGGGCGGCAGTCATGATGGGCAGTATTTT
d_call: .
cdr3_length: 17
clone_size: .
j_call: TRBJ2-3
v_call: TRBV7-2

cdr3_aa: CASSLVKVTMNTEAFF
cdr3_nt: TGTGCCAGCAGCTTGGTGAAGGTAACTATGAACACTGAAGCTTTCTTT
d_call: .
cdr3_length: 16
clone_size: .
j_call: TRBJ1-1
v_call: TRBV5-4

cdr3_aa: CAWSPGSYEQFF
cdr3_nt: TGTGCCTGGAGCCCGGGTTCCTATGAGCAGTTCTTC
d_call: .
cdr3_length: 12
clone_size: .
j_call: TRBJ2-1
v_call: TRBV30

cdr3_aa: CASSQDAGLAGNNEQFF
cdr3_nt: TGTGCCAGCAGCCAAGATGCCGGACTAGCGGGAAACAATGAGCAGTTCTTC
d_call: TRBD2
cdr3_length: 17
clone_size: .
j_call: TRBJ2-1
v_call: TRBV3-1/TRBV3-2

cdr3_aa: CASRRTGVDEKLFF
cdr3_nt: TGTGCCAGCAGGAGGACAGGGGTGGATGAAAAACTGTTTTTT
d_call: TRBD1
cdr3_length: 14
clone_size: .
j_call: TRBJ1-4
v_call: TRBV27

cdr3_aa: CASSPLIGEKADYEQYF
cdr3_nt: TGTGCCAGCAGCCCCCTAATTGGGGAGAAAGCGGACTACGAGCAGTACTTC
d_call: .
cdr3_length: 17
clone_size: .
j_call: TRBJ2-7
v_call: TRBV9

cdr3_aa: CASSRDRDNSPLHF
cdr3_nt: TGTGCCAGCAGCCGCGACAGGGATAATTCACCCCTCCACTTT
d_call: TRBD1
cdr3_length: 14
clone_size: .
j_call: TRBJ1-6
v_call: TRBV7-6

cdr3_aa: CASSLGTAGYTF
cdr3_nt: TGTGCCAGCAGCCTCGGGACAGCTGGCTACACCTTC
d_call: TRBD1
cdr3_length: 12
clone_size: .
j_call: TRBJ1-2
v_call: TRBV5-4

cdr3_aa: CAISESLPHTNQPQHF
cdr3_nt: TGTGCCATCAGTGAGTCCCTGCCCCACACCAATCAGCCCCAGCATTTT
d_call: .
cdr3_length: 16
clone_size: .
j_call: TRBJ1-5
v_call: TRBV10-3

cdr3_aa: CASSPTRGTDTQYF
cdr3_nt: TGTGCCAGCAGCCCCACTAGGGGCACAGATACGCAGTATTTT
d_call: .
cdr3_length: 14
clone_size: .
j_call: TRBJ2-3
v_call: TRBV7-9

cdr3_aa: CATSVAGYGYTF
cdr3_nt: TGTGCCACCAGTGTAGCAGGGTATGGCTACACCTTC
d_call: .
cdr3_length: 12
clone_size: .
j_call: TRBJ1-2
v_call: TRBV24-1

cdr3_aa: CASINNTDTQYF
cdr3_nt: TGTGCCAGTATAAACAACACAGATACGCAGTATTTT
d_call: .
cdr3_length: 12
clone_size: .
j_call: TRBJ2-3
v_call: TRBV19

cdr3_aa: CAWSVRGGGFSYEQYF
cdr3_nt: TGTGCCTGGAGTGTACGCGGGGGGGGGTTCTCCTACGAGCAGTACTTC
d_call: TRBD2
cdr3_length: 16
clone_size: .
j_call: TRBJ2-7
v_call: TRBV30

cdr3_aa: CASSIGPYQPQHF
cdr3_nt: TGTGCCAGTAGTATTGGGCCATATCAGCCCCAGCATTTT
d_call: .
cdr3_length: 13
clone_size: .
j_call: TRBJ1-5
v_call: TRBV19

cdr3_aa: CASSRNSGPASYEQYF
cdr3_nt: TGCGCCAGCAGCCGGAACAGCGGACCAGCCTCCTACGAGCAGTACTTC
d_call: .
cdr3_length: 16
clone_size: few
j_call: TRBJ2-7
v_call: TRBV4-1

cdr3_aa: CASRATSGSMYNEQFF
cdr3_nt: TGTGCCAGCAGGGCCACTAGCGGGAGTATGTACAATGAGCAGTTCTTC
d_call: TRBD2
cdr3_length: 16
clone_size: .
j_call: TRBJ2-1
v_call: TRBV2

cdr3_aa: CASSLERTGNTEAFF
cdr3_nt: TGTGCCAGCAGCTTAGAAAGGACAGGGAACACTGAAGCTTTCTTT
d_call: TRBD1
cdr3_length: 15
clone_size: once
j_call: TRBJ1-1
v_call: TRBV11-2

cdr3_aa: CASSNLDRYYEQYF
cdr3_nt: TGTGCCAGCAGTAACTTGGACAGGTACTACGAGCAGTACTTC
d_call: TRBD1
cdr3_length: 14
clone_size: few
j_call: TRBJ2-7
v_call: TRBV6-5

cdr3_aa: CASSFASGGNNEQFF
cdr3_nt: TGTGCCAGCAGTTTCGCTAGCGGGGGGAACAATGAGCAGTTCTTC
d_call: TRBD2
cdr3_length: 15
clone_size: .
j_call: TRBJ2-1
v_call: TRBV28

cdr3_aa: CASSAGADTQYF
cdr3_nt: TGTGCCAGCAGCGCGGGGGCGGATACGCAGTATTTT
d_call: .
cdr3_length: 12
clone_size: few
j_call: TRBJ2-3
v_call: TRBV7-6

cdr3_aa: CASHKWSGEEQPQHF
cdr3_nt: TGTGCCAGTCATAAGTGGTCCGGGGAGGAGCAGCCCCAGCATTTT
d_call: .
cdr3_length: 15
clone_size: .
j_call: TRBJ1-5
v_call: TRBV19

cdr3_aa: CASSLTGVMNTEAFF
cdr3_nt: TGTGCCAGCAGCTTGACTGGAGTCATGAACACTGAAGCTTTCTTT
d_call: .
cdr3_length: 15
clone_size: .
j_call: TRBJ1-1
v_call: TRBV11-3

cdr3_aa: CASSVLTSGSDEQFF
cdr3_nt: TGTGCCAGCAGCGTACTGACTAGCGGGAGCGATGAGCAGTTCTTC
d_call: TRBD2
cdr3_length: 15
clone_size: .
j_call: TRBJ2-1
v_call: TRBV9

cdr3_aa: CASRRADRSSYEQYF
cdr3_nt: TGTGCCAGCAGACGAGCTGACAGAAGCTCCTACGAGCAGTACTTC
d_call: .
cdr3_length: 15
clone_size: .
j_call: TRBJ2-7
v_call: TRBV6-5

cdr3_aa: CASSLAWRDDYGYTF
cdr3_nt: TGTGCCAGCAGCTTAGCGTGGAGGGACGACTATGGCTACACCTTC
d_call: .
cdr3_length: 15
clone_size: once
j_call: TRBJ1-2
v_call: TRBV7-9

cdr3_aa: CASSPAETYGYTF
cdr3_nt: TGCGCCAGCAGCCCGGCGGAAACATATGGCTACACCTTC
d_call: .
cdr3_length: 13
clone_size: .
j_call: TRBJ1-2
v_call: TRBV10-2

cdr3_aa: CASSPGSGEEGPQHF
cdr3_nt: TGTGCCAGCTCACCAGGGTCGGGAGAAGAGGGGCCCCAGCATTTT
d_call: .
cdr3_length: 15
clone_size: .
j_call: TRBJ1-5
v_call: TRBV18

cdr3_aa: CAWSAGTGFHGYTF
cdr3_nt: TGTGCCTGGAGCGCCGGGACAGGGTTCCATGGCTACACCTTC
d_call: TRBD1
cdr3_length: 14
clone_size: .
j_call: TRBJ1-2
v_call: TRBV30

cdr3_aa: CASSIGLISNEQFF
cdr3_nt: TGTGCCAGTAGTATTGGACTAATCTCCAATGAGCAGTTCTTC
d_call: .
cdr3_length: 14
clone_size: .
j_call: TRBJ2-1
v_call: TRBV19

cdr3_aa: CASSLDLEFNYGYTF
cdr3_nt: TGTGCCAGCAGCTTAGATCTAGAGTTTAACTATGGCTACACCTTC
d_call: .
cdr3_length: 15
clone_size: .
j_call: TRBJ1-2
v_call: TRBV11-3

cdr3_aa: CASSLLAGPNGYTF
cdr3_nt: TGTGCCAGCAGTTTATTGGCAGGGCCGAATGGCTACACCTTC
d_call: .
cdr3_length: 14
clone_size: once
j_call: TRBJ1-2
v_call: TRBV27

cdr3_aa: CASSNPDRGGYGYTF
cdr3_nt: TGTGCCAGCTCAAACCCCGACAGGGGTGGCTATGGCTACACCTTC
d_call: TRBD1
cdr3_length: 15
clone_size: .
j_call: TRBJ1-2
v_call: TRBV6-5

cdr3_aa: CASSLLDRGNEQYF
cdr3_nt: TGTGCCAGCAGTTTATTGGACAGGGGGAACGAGCAGTACTTC
d_call: TRBD1
cdr3_length: 14
clone_size: .
j_call: TRBJ2-7
v_call: TRBV28

cdr3_aa: CASSQGLLGFTEAFF
cdr3_nt: TGCGCCAGCAGCCAAGGTCTACTAGGGTTCACTGAAGCTTTCTTT
d_call: .
cdr3_length: 15
clone_size: once
j_call: TRBJ1-1
v_call: TRBV4-3

cdr3_aa: CASSLLPPLAGGLSSGANVLTF
cdr3_nt: TGTGCCAGCAGTTTATTACCCCCCCTAGCGGGAGGACTAAGCTCTGGGGCCAACGTCCTGACTTTC
d_call: TRBD2
cdr3_length: 22
clone_size: .
j_call: TRBJ2-6
v_call: TRBV27

cdr3_aa: CASSRGGNQPQHF
cdr3_nt: TGTGCCAGCAGCCGGGGGGGAAATCAGCCCCAGCATTTT
d_call: .
cdr3_length: 13
clone_size: .
j_call: TRBJ1-5
v_call: TRBV5-8

cdr3_aa: CASRRALGAYEQYF
cdr3_nt: TGTGCCAGCAGGAGGGCCCTCGGGGCCTACGAGCAGTACTTC
d_call: .
cdr3_length: 14
clone_size: .
j_call: TRBJ2-7
v_call: TRBV28

cdr3_aa: CATSRDARTARLGPRETQYF
cdr3_nt: TGTGCCACCAGCAGAGACGCTAGGACAGCCCGCTTAGGGCCAAGGGAGACCCAGTACTTC
d_call: .
cdr3_length: 20
clone_size: .
j_call: TRBJ2-5
v_call: TRBV15

cdr3_aa: CASSSGTGAYEQYF
cdr3_nt: TGTGCCAGCAGTTCCGGGACAGGGGCATACGAGCAGTACTTC
d_call: TRBD1
cdr3_length: 14
clone_size: .
j_call: TRBJ2-7
v_call: TRBV5-6

cdr3_aa: CASSQDSTDTQYF
cdr3_nt: TGTGCCAGCAGCCAGGACTCAACAGATACGCAGTATTTT
d_call: .
cdr3_length: 13
clone_size: .
j_call: TRBJ2-3
v_call: TRBV4-2

cdr3_aa: CASSFSSGRPHNEQFF
cdr3_nt: TGTGCCAGCAGTTTCTCTAGCGGGAGGCCCCACAATGAGCAGTTCTTC
d_call: TRBD2
cdr3_length: 16
clone_size: .
j_call: TRBJ2-1
v_call: TRBV27

cdr3_aa: CASSSRLNTEAFF
cdr3_nt: TGTGCCAGCTCATCTCGGTTGAACACTGAAGCTTTCTTT
d_call: .
cdr3_length: 13
clone_size: .
j_call: TRBJ1-1
v_call: TRBV18

cdr3_aa: CASSYSQDRRWQPQHF
cdr3_nt: TGTGCCAGCAGTTACTCACAGGACAGGCGCTGGCAGCCCCAGCATTTT
d_call: TRBD1
cdr3_length: 16
clone_size: .
j_call: TRBJ1-5
v_call: TRBV6-6

cdr3_aa: CASSVPGQGPEKLFF
cdr3_nt: TGTGCCAGCAGTGTCCCGGGACAGGGCCCTGAAAAACTGTTTTTT
d_call: TRBD1
cdr3_length: 15
clone_size: .
j_call: TRBJ1-4
v_call: TRBV25-1

cdr3_aa: CASSLSTDTQYF
cdr3_nt: TGTGCCAGCAGTTTAAGCACAGATACGCAGTATTTT
d_call: .
cdr3_length: 12
clone_size: .
j_call: TRBJ2-3
v_call: TRBV6-6

cdr3_aa: CASSRDYDTEAFF
cdr3_nt: TGTGCCAGCAGTCGAGACTACGACACTGAAGCTTTCTTT
d_call: .
cdr3_length: 13
clone_size: .
j_call: TRBJ1-1
v_call: TRBV25-1

cdr3_aa: CASSSGTGLYNEQFF
cdr3_nt: TGTGCCAGCAGCAGCGGGACGGGGCTATACAATGAGCAGTTCTTC
d_call: TRBD2
cdr3_length: 15
clone_size: once
j_call: TRBJ2-1
v_call: TRBV11-2

cdr3_aa: CATSRVGQGPGGYNEQFF
cdr3_nt: TGTGCCACCAGCAGGGTTGGACAGGGGCCCGGTGGGTACAATGAGCAGTTCTTC
d_call: TRBD1
cdr3_length: 18
clone_size: .
j_call: TRBJ2-1
v_call: TRBV15

cdr3_aa: CASSSGQGYSYEQYF
cdr3_nt: TGTGCCAGCAGTTCGGGACAGGGGTACTCCTACGAGCAGTACTTC
d_call: TRBD1
cdr3_length: 15
clone_size: once
j_call: TRBJ2-7
v_call: TRBV28

cdr3_aa: CAISRTGGNTEAFF
cdr3_nt: TGTGCCATCAGTCGAACAGGGGGCAACACTGAAGCTTTCTTT
d_call: TRBD1
cdr3_length: 14
clone_size: .
j_call: TRBJ1-1
v_call: TRBV10-3

cdr3_aa: CAISVLAGGVDEQFF
cdr3_nt: TGTGCCATCAGTGTACTAGCGGGAGGTGTGGATGAGCAGTTCTTC
d_call: TRBD2
cdr3_length: 15
clone_size: once
j_call: TRBJ2-1
v_call: TRBV10-3

cdr3_aa: CAWSRQGGYEQYF
cdr3_nt: TGTGCCTGGAGTAGGCAGGGGGGTTACGAGCAGTACTTC
d_call: .
cdr3_length: 13
clone_size: .
j_call: TRBJ2-7
v_call: TRBV30

cdr3_aa: CASSFSGRAPGELFF
cdr3_nt: TGTGCCAGCAGCTTTAGCGGGAGGGCGCCCGGGGAGCTGTTTTTT
d_call: TRBD2
cdr3_length: 15
clone_size: few
j_call: TRBJ2-2
v_call: TRBV5-4

cdr3_aa: CSASQRLGGETQYF
cdr3_nt: TGCAGTGCTAGTCAAAGACTAGGAGGAGAGACCCAGTACTTC
d_call: .
cdr3_length: 14
clone_size: .
j_call: TRBJ2-5
v_call: TRBV20-1

cdr3_aa: CASSSAGLATGYEQYF
cdr3_nt: TGTGCCAGCAGCTCAGCAGGACTAGCCACGGGCTACGAGCAGTACTTC
d_call: TRBD2
cdr3_length: 16
clone_size: .
j_call: TRBJ2-7
v_call: TRBV7-9

cdr3_aa: CAITRTSGIYEQYF
cdr3_nt: TGTGCCATCACCCGGACTAGCGGGATTTACGAGCAGTACTTC
d_call: TRBD2
cdr3_length: 14
clone_size: .
j_call: TRBJ2-7
v_call: TRBV10-3